This TCR beta chain is from a study of OX40 agonist ivuxolimab in advanced cancers. On the study more broadly: An agonistic anti-OX40 (CD134) antibody, ivuxolimab, was used to treat the patients. Overall study findings and caveats: In the expanded peripheral T cells, antigen specificity was never determined. Dose levels from 0.1 to 3.0 mg/kg saw CD4+ and CD8+ blood T cells expand clonally by week 6. Mean expanded clone counts were higher in CD8+ than CD4+ T cells.

To note about this clone: Its antigen is currently unknown.

The germline V gene encodes CDR1 MNHNY and CDR2 SVGAGI (reference sequence). The CDR3 loop spans 15 amino acids. V lost 3 bases and J 10 bases, leaving 21 bases between the germline ends. TCRdb's copy holds only in-frame clones and misses some; the assay was immunoSEQ multiplex PCR. The sample yields roughly 66,000 clones, approximately 78% seen once. The clonotype originates from an adult with an advanced solid tumor such as melanoma, head and neck, liver or kidney cancer. Specimen: CD4+ or CD8+ T cells sorted from blood, collected in a trial of the OX40 agonist ivuxolimab. V gene TRBV6-6 combines with J gene TRBJ1-1; the D is unclear. The CDR3 DNA reads TGTGCCAGCAGTTATGGCACAGCCCAGGCCCGTGGAGCTTTCTTT. Translation gives CASSYGTAQARGAFF.